The 20 T cell receptor beta chains listed next were all sequenced from one sample in a study of T cell responses to AZD1222 COVID-19 vaccine. The assay was immunoSEQ multiplex PCR, and TCRdb's table has in-frame clones only and misses some. The sample shows more than 100,000 clones, 87% of them seen only once. The sample consisted of peripheral blood, taken on day 0 of AZD1222 vaccination. Receptors were obtained from an adult in good health.

The V call is TRBV5-5, the J call TRBJ1-1; D is undetermined. Germline CDR1 is SGHKS and CDR2 is YYEKEE (reference sequence). V shed 4 bases and J shed 5 bases, with 12 bases lying between them. The CDR3 covers 13 residues. The CDR3 DNA reads TGTGCCAGCAGCACAATCCAGAGGACTGAAGCTTTCTTT. Translated: CASSTIQRTEAFF.

The rearrangement links TRBV6-5 to TRBJ1-3; D gene ambiguous. Germline V gene data show CDR1 as MNHEY and CDR2 as SVGAGI. The germline V and J ends were trimmed by 1 base and 1 base, with 5 bases remaining between them. The CDR3 is made up of 14 amino acids. The CDR3 is CASSYLLSGNTIYF. CDR3 DNA sequence: TGTGCCAGCAGTTACTTGCTTTCTGGAAACACCATATATTTT.

V gene TRBV7-9 combines with J gene TRBJ1-1; 8 bases fit TRBD1. Germline trimming cut 5 bases from V and 2 bases from J; bases unmatched to any gene: 1. This CDR3 contains 13 residues. In germline, CDR1 is SEHNR, CDR2 FQNEAQ (reference sequence). Here the CDR3 DNA reads TGTGCCAGCAGCGGACAGGGCAACACTGAAGCTTTCTTT. Translated: CASSGQGNTEAFF.

The genes are TRBV5-6 and TRBJ2-2; D is uncertain. The germline V and J ends were trimmed by 1 base and 2 bases, with 12 bases remaining between them. The CDR3 contains 16 residues. Germline assignment: CDR1 SGHDT and CDR2 YYEEEE. The DNA of the CDR3 is TGTGCCAGCAGCTTGAGGCACGAGACAAACACCGGGGAGCTGTTTTTT. Protein: CASSLRHETNTGELFF.

The chain's CDR3 is CASNRGYNQPQHF. Here the CDR3 DNA reads TGTGCCAGCAATAGGGGCTACAATCAGCCCCAGCATTTT. The V gene is TRBV28, the J gene TRBJ1-5; possible D gene TRBD1, 5 bases. This CDR3 has 13 residues. Germline CDR1 reads MDHEN; CDR2 reads SYDVKM. Trimming removed 7 bases at V and 3 bases at J, with 10 bases between.

J is TRBJ1-2 and V is TRBV5-4; D unresolved. The germline V gene encodes CDR1 SGHNT and CDR2 YYREEE (reference sequence). The V end lost 3 bases, the J end lost 2 bases, and 8 bases lay between the germline ends. This CDR3 is built from 13 residues. CDR3 protein: CASSSGGNYGYTF. CDR3 sequence (DNA): TGTGCCAGCAGCTCGGGAGGGAACTATGGCTACACCTTC.

The chain combines TRBV6-6 with TRBJ1-2; 10 nucleotides align to TRBD1. This CDR3 spans 15 amino acids. Germline V gives CDR1 MNHNY, CDR2 SVGAGI (reference sequence). V dropped 4 bases and J dropped 2; count of bases not matched to a gene: 4. The CDR3 bases are TGTGCCAGCAGTTCCCCGGACAGGGGGAACTATGGCTACACCTTC. Translating it yields CASSSPDRGNYGYTF.

The V and J genes are TRBV4-3 and TRBJ1-1; no definite D call. Trimming took 0 bases from V and 4 from J, leaving 12 bases between them. This CDR3 comprises 15 residues. Germline-derived CDR1 and CDR2 are LGHNA and YSLEER. CDR3 residues: CASSQDPDIVTEAFF. In DNA form, the CDR3 reads TGCGCCAGCAGCCAAGATCCCGACATCGTCACTGAAGCTTTCTTT.

This clone appeared a few times. The chain recombines TRBV5-1 with TRBJ2-7, with 8 bases matching TRBD2. The CDR3 runs to 16 residues. V gave up 4 bases and J gave up 2 bases; unmatched junction bases: 11. The germline V gene encodes CDR1 SGHRS and CDR2 YFSETQ. The CDR3 loop reads CASSAAGGPIPYEQYF. CDR3 bases: TGCGCCAGCAGCGCTGCGGGGGGACCGATCCCCTACGAGCAGTACTTC. The full variable domain, completed using reference TRBV5-1 and TRBJ2-7, is KAGVTQTPRYLIKTRGQQVTLSCSPISGHRSVSWYQQTPGQGLQFLFEYFSETQRNKGNFPGRFSGRQFSNSRSEMNVSTLELGDSALYLCASSAAGGPIPYEQYFGPGTRLTVT.

The gene calls are TRBV6-1 and TRBJ1-5; no clear D. Germline assignment: CDR1 MNHNS and CDR2 SASEGT. The CDR3 covers 16 residues. V dropped 3 bases and J dropped 3 bases, with 15 bases sitting between them. DNA of the CDR3: TGTGCCAGCAGTGATGGTAAGCGGGTTATCAATCAGCCCCAGCATTTT. This sequence encodes CASSDGKRVINQPQHF.

The chain joins TRBV5-1 to TRBJ2-1; TRBD2 aligns across 11 bases. CDR1 is SGHRS, CDR2 YFSETQ, per germline. The CDR3 has 16 amino acids. The V segment lost 3 bases and the J segment 2 bases; nucleotides outside the gene matches: 4. CDR3 region: CASSWASGGPYNEQFF. The CDR3 DNA sequence: TGCGCCAGCAGCTGGGCTAGCGGGGGGCCCTACAATGAGCAGTTCTTC.

This clone was counted between two and nine times. The chain carries TRBV7-2 and TRBJ1-2, with 8 bases matching TRBD1. The trim removed 3 bases at V and 7 bases at J, leaving 19 bases unmatched. Germline CDR1 reads SGHTA; CDR2 reads FQGNSA. The CDR3 totals 18 residues. The CDR3 DNA reads TGTGCCAGCAGCTTTATTCGGGCCGCTATGGACAGGGTGGGTGGCTACACCTTC. Translated, it gives CASSFIRAAMDRVGGYTF.

This clone was counted only a few times. The rearrangement uses TRBV11-2 and TRBJ1-3, with 8 bases identical to TRBD1. Trimming at V came to 6 bases and at J to 4 bases, leaving 11 bases not matched to a gene. CDR1 is SGHAT and CDR2 is FQNNGV in the germline V gene. The length of the CDR3 is 16 residues. The CDR3 DNA is TGTGCCAGCAGGCTCCTCAGGGGGCGAACGGGAAACACCATATATTTT. It yields the protein CASRLLRGRTGNTIYF.

This clone was counted between two and nine times. The CDR3 loop reads CSVGGTAETQYF. CDR3 nucleotide sequence: TGCAGCGTTGGGGGGACAGCGGAGACCCAGTACTTC. The chain employs TRBV29-1 and TRBJ2-5; 7 bases line up with TRBD1. The V and J ends lost 4 bases and 5 bases, in that order; junction bases with no gene match: 4. The germline V gene has CDR1 SQVTM and CDR2 ANQGSEA. The CDR3 sequence is 12 residues long.

This rearrangement joins TRBV6-2 or TRBV6-3 to TRBJ1-1; D is unresolved. Germline-derived CDR1 and CDR2 are MNHEY and SVGEGT. The CDR3 is 13 residues long. With 5 bases removed from V and 6 bases from J, the gap between germline ends came to 13 bases. CDR3 DNA: TGTGCCAGCAGTATGACTGCTCTCGCTGAAGCTTTCTTT. The encoded protein is CASSMTALAEAFF.

The V and J genes are TRBV5-5 and TRBJ1-6; D remains ambiguous. This CDR3 region has 14 residues. From germline, CDR1 is SGHKS and CDR2 YYEKEE (reference sequence). Between the trimmed V and J ends, which lost 4 bases and 10 bases, there was a span of 15 bases. CDR3 loop: CASSPVRGLSPLHF. The CDR3 nucleotides are TGTGCCAGCAGCCCCGTACGAGGGCTCTCACCCCTCCACTTT.

The gene calls are TRBV5-1 and TRBJ2-2; 8 bases map to TRBD1. Germline V gene data show CDR1 as SGHRS and CDR2 as YFSETQ. With 4 bases clipped from V and 7 bases from J, the junction kept 9 bases outside the gene matches. This CDR3 has 15 residues. The DNA of the CDR3 is TGCGCCAGCAGCCCCGGACAGGGTCATGACGGGGAGCTGTTTTTT. It specifies CASSPGQGHDGELFF.

This clone was recorded many times. The J gene is TRBJ1-1, the V gene TRBV6-5; D unclear. CDR1 and CDR2 from the germline V gene are MNHEY and SVGAGI. The CDR3 covers 15 residues. V gave up 2 bases and J gave up 4 bases, with 14 bases separating them. CDR3: CASSYVPSRATEAFF. The CDR3 DNA reads as TGTGCCAGCAGTTACGTTCCCTCGAGGGCCACTGAAGCTTTCTTT.

This chain uses TRBV27 with TRBJ1-2; TRBD1 matches 7 bases. The ends lost 2 bases at V and 8 bases at J; junction bases unmatched: 8. This CDR3 contains 14 residues. The germline CDR1 and CDR2 sequences are MNHEY and SMNVEV (reference sequence). For the CDR3, the DNA is TGTGCCAGCAGTTTAATGACAGGGCGAGGGGGCTACACCTTC. Protein product: CASSLMTGRGGYTF.

This sequence joins TRBV10-3 and TRBJ2-1; 10 bases are a match to TRBD2. This CDR3 spans 16 amino acids. Germline CDR1 is ENHRY and CDR2 is SYGVKD. V lost 0 bases and J lost 8; bases outside the gene matches: 7. The CDR3 bases are TGTGCCATCAGTGAGTCCCAGCGGGGGGGCCGAGATGAGCAGTTCTTC. The encoded protein is CAISESQRGGRDEQFF.